This T cell receptor (beta chain) appears in the sequencing data of a study of T-cell memory formation after mild COVID-19. Study-wide context: Clustering of TCRs was largely donor specific. Study findings and constraints: Clones shrinking from day 15 to 85 showed even CD4/CD8 mixes; later expanders tilted CD4+. The pre-infection memory compartment contained some responding clones, suggesting cross-reactive memory joined.

This clonotype has just a few counts. No antigen is known for it. TCRalpha and TCRbeta libraries used 5'RACE with constant-segment primers and UMIs. A single record per CDR3 protein comes from TCRdb applying MiXCR to the 5' RACE reads. The sample includes about 290,000 distinct CDR3 sequences, more than 15% of them seen just once. The ends were cut back, 0 bases at V and 8 bases at J, with 8 bases in the middle. Germline loops: CDR1 SEHNR, CDR2 FQNEAQ (reference sequence). The CDR3 has 13 amino acids. Sample: PBMCs or a T cell subset sorted from them (not recorded which). The chain links TRBV7-9 to TRBJ2-1; D perhaps matches TRBD2 (5 bases). The receptor was isolated from a man in his late teens or twenties who had mild COVID-19 (a few samples of this study predate the infection). Cell type and time point are not known. This CDR3 reads CASSLAARDEQFF. In DNA form, the CDR3 reads TGTGCCAGCAGCTTAGCCGCGAGGGATGAGCAGTTCTTC. Full variable domain (remainder filled in from reference TRBV7-9 and TRBJ2-1): DTGVSQNPRHKITKRGQNVTFRCDPISEHNRLYWYRQTLGQGPEFLTYFQNEAQLEKSRLLSDRFSAERPKGSFSTLEIQRTEQGDSAMYLCASSLAARDEQFFGPGTRLTVL.